Reported below is one T cell receptor (beta chain). Its antigen is currently unknown. This specimen belongs to a study of immune evolution from preneoplasia to lung adenocarcinoma. Study results and caveats: Top clone frequencies peaked in normal lung, apparently declining through invasive adenocarcinoma. Later-stage lesions seemingly showed higher T cell density and diversity than normal lung.

H&E slides confirmed each diagnosis, reviewed by two pathologists independently. Clones were sequenced by immunoSEQ multiplex PCR, and TCRdb holds only the in-frame ones, with some missing. Altogether just under 5,000 clones are present, 81% being singletons, with the ten largest covering approximately 10%. This CDR3 spans 12 amino acids. V gave up 6 bases and J gave up 6 bases, with 10 bases separating them. From germline, CDR1 is SNHLY and CDR2 FYNNEI. The sample was FFPE adjacent normal lung tissue. The chain recombines TRBV2 with TRBJ2-3; no firm D call. This TCR derives from a donor aged 70 or over with lung adenocarcinoma. CDR3 nucleotides: TGTGCCAGCAGCCAAAACGTCGATACGCAGTATTTT. This gives the protein CASSQNVDTQYF.